One sample yielded the 32 T cell receptor beta chains listed below, sequenced in a study of cytotoxic CD8 clonotypes in ibrutinib-treated CLL. Assay: immunoSEQ multiplex PCR; the TCRdb copy retains only in-frame clones and omits some. The sample shows more than 12,000 clones, roughly 50% of them seen only once. This specimen consisted of PBMCs, obtained at an approximately 25-month disease-progression time point, from a patient treated with ibrutinib. All receptors come from a human donor with chronic lymphocytic leukemia.

The rearrangement joins TRBV5-6 to TRBJ1-5; possible D gene TRBD1, 5 bases. Trimming stripped 4 bases from V and 9 bases from J, with 17 bases between. Looked up from germline, CDR1 is SGHDT and CDR2 is YYEEEE. The CDR3 length is 14 residues. The CDR3 DNA reads as TGTGCCAGCAGCACCATGATGGGACGAGGGCCCCAGCATTTT. It yields the protein CASSTMMGRGPQHF.

The CDR3 nucleotides are TGTGCTAGTTCCCTCTCAGGGTCAGATACGCAGTATTTT. It translates to CASSLSGSDTQYF. The chain employs TRBV12-5 and TRBJ2-3; a weak D match, TRBD1 (5 bases). The CDR3 totals 13 residues. Germline lookup yields CDR1 LGHNT and CDR2 FRNRAP. The V end lost 8 bases, the J end lost 4 bases, and 13 bases lay between the germline ends.

Written as DNA, the CDR3 is TGTGCCAGCAGCGTTCCCTCCGGGGAGCTGTTTTTT. It translates to CASSVPSGELFF. The chain recombines TRBV9 with TRBJ2-2; no firm D call. This CDR3 is built from 12 residues. Germline loops: CDR1 SGDLS, CDR2 YYNGEE. Trimming removed 2 bases at V and 6 bases at J, with 5 bases between.

The CDR3 loop reads CAISESKVESTNEKLFF. The DNA of the CDR3 is TGTGCCATCAGTGAGTCGAAGGTAGAATCAACTAATGAAAAACTGTTTTTT. This rearrangement joins TRBV10-3 to TRBJ1-4; D call uncertain. The length of the CDR3 is 17 residues. Germline CDR1 is ENHRY and CDR2 is SYGVKD. With 0 bases removed from V and 0 bases from J, the gap between germline ends came to 11 bases.

By frequency in the sample, this clone is hyperexpanded. The CDR3 bases are TGTGCCAGCAGTGTAAGCCAGAACACTGAAGCTTTCTTT. Translating it yields CASSVSQNTEAFF. This chain connects TRBV2 to TRBJ1-1; D is unresolved. This CDR3 is built from 13 residues. The V end was cut by 4 bases, the J end by 1 base, with 7 bases between. From germline, CDR1 is SNHLY and CDR2 FYNNEI.

In DNA, the CDR3 is TGTGCCTGGAGTGCATCAGGGGGGCTAGGGACCCAGTACTTC. This sequence encodes CAWSASGGLGTQYF. This sequence joins TRBV30 and TRBJ2-5; perhaps TRBD1 as D (7 bases). V lost 1 base and J 7 bases, leaving 16 bases between the germline ends. Germline CDR1 is GTSNPN and CDR2 is SVGIG (reference sequence). The CDR3 has 14 residues.

To note about this clone: One end of the junction is discordant with germline, which a read error may explain. The genes are TRBV2 and TRBJ1-4; D call uncertain. Looked up from germline, CDR1 is SNHLY and CDR2 is FYNNEI. The CDR3 is 10 amino acids. Here the CDR3 reads CASREEKLFF. CDR3 bases: TGTGCCAGCAGAGAAGAAAAACTGTTTTTT.

This clone was counted between two and nine times. The rearrangement links TRBV4-2 to TRBJ1-3, with D possibly TRBD1 on 6 matching bases. CDR1 LGHNA and CDR2 YNFKEQ come from the germline V gene. CDR3 size: 14 residues. V was cut by 1 base and J by 8 bases, with 12 bases left in between. CDR3: CASSQAPKGDTIYF. In DNA form, the CDR3 reads TGTGCCAGCAGCCAAGCCCCCAAGGGGGACACCATATATTTT.

This clone was seen a few times. This chain uses TRBV10-1 with TRBJ2-3; 9 bases line up with TRBD2. Germline loops: CDR1 WNHNN, CDR2 SYGVQD (reference sequence). Germline trimming cut 4 bases from V and 4 bases from J; bases unmatched to any gene: 3. This CDR3 is built from 14 residues. CDR3 in DNA: TGCGCCAGCAGTGGGCTAGCGGGGCCAGATACGCAGTATTTT. It translates to CASSGLAGPDTQYF.

The rearrangement links TRBV7-9 to TRBJ1-2; D possibly corresponds to TRBD1 (6 bases). The CDR3 runs to 17 residues. Germline values: CDR1 SEHNR, CDR2 FQNEAQ (reference sequence). V was pared by 6 bases and J by 2 bases, with 22 bases between. The CDR3 protein is CASSPGILGQSNYGYTF. The CDR3 DNA reads TGTGCCAGCAGTCCCGGTATTTTAGGACAGTCGAACTATGGCTACACCTTC.

The V and J genes are TRBV21-1 and TRBJ2-1; the table's D call of TRBD2 was not tested on the DNA. TRBV21-1 is described as a pseudogene. The CDR3 length is 19 residues. CDR3 residues: CASSRVPVERGGYDNEQFF. The CDR3 DNA reads as TGTGCCAGCAGCAGGGTCCCGGTGGAGCGGGGGGGTTACGACAATGAGCAGTTCTTC.

The chain carries TRBV27 and TRBJ2-4; TRBD1 might be the D (6 bases). There are 16 residues in the CDR3. Germline V gene data show CDR1 as MNHEY and CDR2 as SMNVEV (reference sequence). V was pared by 3 bases and J by 0 bases, with 12 bases between. CDR3 residues: CASSFSGAVAKNIQYF. Written as DNA, the CDR3 is TGTGCCAGCAGTTTTTCAGGGGCCGTAGCCAAAAACATTCAGTACTTC.

The chain links TRBV15 to TRBJ2-3; 9 bases match TRBD1. J lost 3 bases, V lost 9 bases, and 7 bases had no gene match. This CDR3 comprises 14 residues. Germline lookup yields CDR1 LNHNV and CDR2 YYDKDF (reference sequence). CDR3 coding DNA: TGTGCCACAGGACAGGGGATGGGAACAGATACGCAGTATTTT. Translation: CATGQGMGTDTQYF.

The chain employs TRBV27 and TRBJ2-2, with D possibly TRBD1 on 6 matching bases. V was clipped by 5 bases and J by 2 bases, with 12 bases between them. From germline, CDR1 is MNHEY and CDR2 SMNVEV (reference sequence). CDR3 length: 15 residues. CDR3 protein: CASSRGQRNTGELFF. For the CDR3, the DNA is TGTGCCAGCAGTCGAGGACAGCGAAACACCGGGGAGCTGTTTTTT.

The chain joins TRBV13 to TRBJ1-2; 8 nucleotides agree with TRBD1. J lost 0 bases, V lost 4 bases, and 1 base had no gene match. Germline CDR1 is PRHDT and CDR2 is FYEKMQ (reference sequence). CDR3 length: 14 residues. CDR3 in DNA: TGTGCCAGCAGCTCGACAGGGGCTAACTATGGCTACACCTTC. It codes for CASSSTGANYGYTF.

This rearrangement joins TRBV18 to TRBJ2-5; TRBD1 is a possible D gene (5 bases). Trimming removed 2 bases at V and 4 bases at J, with 14 bases between. The CDR3 loop spans 15 amino acids. Germline V CDR1 and CDR2: KGHSH, LQKENI. The CDR3 protein is CASSPNQGLGETQYF. CDR3 coding DNA: TGTGCCAGCTCACCAAACCAGGGCTTAGGAGAGACCCAGTACTTC.

The rearrangement joins TRBV10-3 to TRBJ1-1; perhaps TRBD1 as D (5 bases). Trimming pared 0 bases from V and 8 bases from J, leaving 7 bases between. CDR3 length: 12 residues. The germline V gene encodes CDR1 ENHRY and CDR2 SYGVKD. The DNA for the CDR3 is TGTGCCATCAGTGAGTCTCGGGGCGAAGCTTTCTTT. Amino acid sequence: CAISESRGEAFF.

The chain employs TRBV5-6 and TRBJ2-7, with 9 bases matching TRBD1. The CDR3 loop spans 14 amino acids. CDR1 is SGHDT and CDR2 is YYEEEE in the germline V gene. V lost 4 bases and J lost 0; bases outside the gene matches: 2. The DNA of the CDR3 is TGTGCCAGCAGCGGGACAGGGTTCTCCTACGAGCAGTACTTC. Protein sequence: CASSGTGFSYEQYF. Drawing the rest from reference TRBV5-6 and TRBJ2-7, the complete variable domain is DAGVTQSPTHLIKTRGQQVTLRCSPKSGHDTVSWYQQALGQGPQFIFQYYEEEERQRGNFPDRFSGHQFPNYSSELNVNALLLGDSALYLCASSGTGFSYEQYFGPGTRLTVT.

This sequence joins TRBV7-9 and TRBJ2-7; 7 bases map to TRBD1. CDR1 SEHNR and CDR2 FQNEAQ come from the germline V gene (reference sequence). V shed 2 bases, J shed 0 bases, and the junction held 7 bases outside the gene matches. The CDR3 spans 16 residues. The CDR3 loop is CASSLLGGHSSYEQYF. CDR3 nucleotides: TGTGCCAGCAGCTTATTAGGGGGCCACAGCTCCTACGAGCAGTACTTC.

With respect to this clone: Germline is not matched at one junction end, which may reflect a read error. This chain links TRBV9 with TRBJ2-7, with D possibly being TRBD2 (7 bases). The CDR3 has 14 residues. The germline V gene encodes CDR1 SGDLS and CDR2 YYNGEE. The chain's CDR3 is CASGGRGGSHEQYF. CDR3 bases: TGTGCCAGCGGAGGGCGCGGGGGCTCCCACGAGCAGTACTTC. The variable domain in full, with the rest retrieved from reference TRBV9 and TRBJ2-7, is DSGVTQTPKHLITATGQRVTLRCSPRSGDLSVYWYQQSLDQGLQFLIQYYNGEERAKGNILERFSAQQFPDLHSELNLSSLELGDSALYFCASGGRGGSHEQYFGPGTRLTVT.

This clone turned up a few times. V and J are TRBV18 and TRBJ1-6; 11 positions match TRBD1. The germline CDR1 and CDR2 sequences are KGHSH and LQKENI. With 4 bases clipped from V and 7 bases from J, the junction kept 3 bases outside the gene matches. CDR3 size: 15 residues. CDR3 DNA: TGTGCCAGCTCACTCGGGACAGGGGGGAATTCACCCCTCCACTTT. Translated: CASSLGTGGNSPLHF.

The chain joins TRBV5-1 to TRBJ2-7; maybe TRBD1 (5 bases). This CDR3 contains 13 residues. The ends were cut back, 0 bases at V and 7 bases at J, with 11 bases in the middle. From germline, CDR1 is SGHRS and CDR2 YFSETQ. CDR3 coding DNA: TGCGCCAGCAGCTTGGGATACCCAGGGGAGCAGTACTTC. Protein sequence: CASSLGYPGEQYF.

This clone was observed once. A junction end diverges from the germline sequence, so it may reflect a read error. This chain connects TRBV5-5 to TRBJ1-2; D is undetermined. Germline values: CDR1 SGHKS, CDR2 YYEKEE (reference sequence). CDR3 length: 14 residues. CDR3 sequence reads: CASSLASQAPPPLF. The CDR3 DNA follows: TGTGCCAGCAGCTTGGCCAGTCAGGCCCCACCACCCCTCTTC.

The chain has TRBV5-1 and TRBJ1-1; 7 bases align to TRBD1. This CDR3 has 14 amino acids. V shed 5 bases and J 4 bases; nucleotides not matched to a gene: 8. The germline CDR1 and CDR2 sequences are SGHRS and YFSETQ. The CDR3 DNA follows: TGCGCCAGCAGGACAGGGAATAGGGGCACTGAAGCTTTCTTT. This sequence encodes CASRTGNRGTEAFF.

This chain joins TRBV7-9 and TRBJ2-1; no clear D. CDR3 length equals 12 residues. CDR1 is SEHNR and CDR2 is FQNEAQ in the germline V gene (reference sequence). The V end lost 3 bases, the J end lost 5 bases, and 5 bases lay between the germline ends. CDR3 sequence (DNA): TGTGCCAGCAGCTTCGGAGACAATGAGCAGTTCTTC. It encodes CASSFGDNEQFF.

DNA for the CDR3: TGTGCCAGCAGTGACCTTAGGACAGGGCCCTACGAGCAGTACTTC. It is translated as CASSDLRTGPYEQYF. V usage is TRBV6-1 and J usage is TRBJ2-7; TRBD1 agrees at 8 bases. Germline V gene data show CDR1 as MNHNS and CDR2 as SASEGT. Unmatched junction bases numbered 6, after V lost 3 bases and J lost 2 bases. The length of the CDR3 is 15 residues.

The rearrangement uses TRBV7-9 and TRBJ2-3; D is possibly TRBD1 (5 bases). Germline CDR1 SEHNR, CDR2 FQNEAQ (reference sequence). The CDR3 consists of 12 residues. V was pared by 5 bases and J by 6 bases, with 9 bases between. As DNA, the CDR3 is TGTGCCAGCAGCGCAGGGTGGGATACGCAGTATTTT. Its translation is CASSAGWDTQYF.

J is TRBJ2-2 and V is TRBV5-6; 11 positions agree with TRBD2. V shed 0 bases, J shed 4 bases, and the junction held 5 bases outside the gene matches. Germline CDR1 is SGHDT and CDR2 is YYEEEE. The CDR3 extends over 17 amino acids. CDR3: CASSLGLAGGGTGELFF. Written as DNA, the CDR3 is TGTGCCAGCAGCTTGGGGCTAGCGGGGGGAGGCACCGGGGAGCTGTTTTTT.

CDR3 sequence: CASSEEVAGGLWEQYF. CDR3 sequence (DNA): TGTGCCAGCAGTGAAGAGGTAGCGGGGGGGCTATGGGAGCAGTACTTC. The chain employs TRBV6-1 and TRBJ2-7, with TRBD2 identical over 11 bases. The germline gives CDR1 MNHNS, CDR2 SASEGT. Trimming removed 1 base from V and 7 bases from J; junction bases left unmatched: 9. The CDR3 is 16 amino acids.

J is TRBJ1-1 and V is TRBV6-1; D is unclear. The CDR3 length is 14 residues. The germline CDR1 and CDR2 sequences are MNHNS and SASEGT. V lost 2 bases and J lost 0, with 7 bases in between. DNA for the CDR3: TGTGCCAGCAGTGAATCCACCATGAACACTGAAGCTTTCTTT. This gives the protein CASSESTMNTEAFF.

This clone was detected only a few times. The chain is built from TRBV7-6 and TRBJ1-6, with 8 bases matching TRBD1. Per germline, CDR1 SGHVS and CDR2 FNYEAQ. J lost 3 bases, V lost 3 bases, and 1 base had no gene match. CDR3 length: 15 residues. CDR3 DNA: TGTGCCAGCAGCTTCGACAGGGGCTATAATTCACCCCTCCACTTT. It encodes CASSFDRGYNSPLHF.

This clone was counted only a few times. V and J are TRBV5-1 and TRBJ1-6; 10 bases line up with TRBD1. This CDR3 is built from 17 residues. With V trimmed by 0 bases and J by 10 bases, 10 bases remained unmatched. Germline-derived CDR1 and CDR2 are SGHRS and YFSETQ. The CDR3 region is CASSLVLGQGRDSPLHF. CDR3 nucleotides: TGCGCCAGCAGCTTGGTTTTGGGACAGGGGCGGGACTCACCCCTCCACTTT.